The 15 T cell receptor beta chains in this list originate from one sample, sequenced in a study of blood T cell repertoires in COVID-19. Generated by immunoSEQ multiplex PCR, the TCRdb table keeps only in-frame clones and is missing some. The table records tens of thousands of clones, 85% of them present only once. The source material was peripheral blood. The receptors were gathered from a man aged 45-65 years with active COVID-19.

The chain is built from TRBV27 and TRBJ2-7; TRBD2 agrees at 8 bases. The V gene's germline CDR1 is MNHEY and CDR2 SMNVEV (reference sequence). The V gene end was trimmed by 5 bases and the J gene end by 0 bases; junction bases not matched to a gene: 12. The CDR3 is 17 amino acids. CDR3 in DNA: TGTGCCAGCAGTACCGAAGGGCGGGGGGCTTACTCCTACGAGCAGTACTTC. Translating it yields CASSTEGRGAYSYEQYF.

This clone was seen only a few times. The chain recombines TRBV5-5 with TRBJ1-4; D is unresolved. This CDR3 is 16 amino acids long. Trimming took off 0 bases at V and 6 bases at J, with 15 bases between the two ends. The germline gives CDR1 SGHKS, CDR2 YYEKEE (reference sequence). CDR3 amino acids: CASSLGPLSNDEKLFF. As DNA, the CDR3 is TGTGCCAGCAGCTTGGGTCCTCTATCCAACGATGAAAAACTGTTTTTT. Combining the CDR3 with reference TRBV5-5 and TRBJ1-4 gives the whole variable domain DAGVTQSPTHLIKTRGQQVTLRCSPISGHKSVSWYQQVLGQGPQFIFQYYEKEERGRGNFPDRFSARQFPNYSSELNVNALLLGDSALYLCASSLGPLSNDEKLFFGSGTQLSVL.

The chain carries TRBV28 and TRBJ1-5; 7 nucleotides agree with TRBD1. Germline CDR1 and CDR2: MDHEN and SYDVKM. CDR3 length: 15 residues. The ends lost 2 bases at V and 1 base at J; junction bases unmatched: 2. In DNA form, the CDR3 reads TGTGCCAGCAGTTTAAGGGGGCCCAGCAATCAGCCCCAGCATTTT. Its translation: CASSLRGPSNQPQHF.

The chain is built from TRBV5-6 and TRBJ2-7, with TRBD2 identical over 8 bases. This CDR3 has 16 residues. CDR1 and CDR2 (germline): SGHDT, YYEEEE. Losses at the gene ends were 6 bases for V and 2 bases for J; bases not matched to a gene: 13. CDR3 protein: CASTPGGGTLTYEQYF. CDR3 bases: TGTGCCAGCACCCCCGGGGGGGGAACCCTAACCTACGAGCAGTACTTC. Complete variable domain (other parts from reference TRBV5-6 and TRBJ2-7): DAGVTQSPTHLIKTRGQQVTLRCSPKSGHDTVSWYQQALGQGPQFIFQYYEEEERQRGNFPDRFSGHQFPNYSSELNVNALLLGDSALYLCASTPGGGTLTYEQYFGPGTRLTVT.

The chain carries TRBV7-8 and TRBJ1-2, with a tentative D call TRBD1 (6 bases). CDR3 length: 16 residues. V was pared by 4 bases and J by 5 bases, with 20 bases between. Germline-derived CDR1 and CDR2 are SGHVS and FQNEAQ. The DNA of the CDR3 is TGTGCCAGCAGCTCCGGGGGGGGCGTTTTTCGATATGGCTACACCTTC. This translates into CASSSGGGVFRYGYTF. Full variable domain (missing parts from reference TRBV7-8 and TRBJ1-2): GAGVSQSPRYKVAKRGQDVALRCDPISGHVSLFWYQQALGQGPEFLTYFQNEAQLDKSGLPSDRFFAERPEGSVSTLKIQRTQQEDSAVYLCASSSGGGVFRYGYTFGSGTRLTVV.

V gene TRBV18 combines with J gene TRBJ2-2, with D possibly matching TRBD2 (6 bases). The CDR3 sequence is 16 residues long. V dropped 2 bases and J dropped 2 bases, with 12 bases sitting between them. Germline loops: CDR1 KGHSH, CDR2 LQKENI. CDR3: CASSPEEGTNTGELFF. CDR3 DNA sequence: TGTGCCAGCTCACCAGAGGAGGGTACTAACACCGGGGAGCTGTTTTTT. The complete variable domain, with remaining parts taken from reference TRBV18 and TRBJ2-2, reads NAGVMQNPRHLVRRRGQEARLRCSPMKGHSHVYWYRQLPEEGLKFMVYLQKENIIDESGMPKERFSAEFPKEGPSILRIQQVVRGDSAAYFCASSPEEGTNTGELFFGEGSRLTVL.

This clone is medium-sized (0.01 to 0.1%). The CDR3 is CASSIDRDSSQYF. DNA of the CDR3: TGTGCCAGTAGTATAGATCGGGACTCCTCGCAGTACTTC. The gene calls are TRBV19 and TRBJ2-7; a weak D match, TRBD2 (6 bases). CDR1 and CDR2 (germline): LNHDA, SQIVND (reference sequence). This CDR3 is built from 13 residues. Trimming pared 0 bases from V and 9 bases from J, leaving 12 bases between.

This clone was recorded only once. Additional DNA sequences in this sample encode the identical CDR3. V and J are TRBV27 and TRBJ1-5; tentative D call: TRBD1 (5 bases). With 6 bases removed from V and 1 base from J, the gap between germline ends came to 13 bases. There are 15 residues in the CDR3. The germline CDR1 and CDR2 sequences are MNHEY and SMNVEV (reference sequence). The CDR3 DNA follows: TGTGCCAGCAGGCAGGGTAGGATAAGCAATCAGCCCCAGCATTTT. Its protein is CASRQGRISNQPQHF.

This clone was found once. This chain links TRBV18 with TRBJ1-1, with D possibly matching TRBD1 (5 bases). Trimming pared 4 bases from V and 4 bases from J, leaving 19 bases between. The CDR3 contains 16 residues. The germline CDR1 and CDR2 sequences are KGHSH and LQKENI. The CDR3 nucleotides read TGTGCCAGCTCACAAAAACCCCGTGGTGGGGCCACTGAAGCTTTCTTT. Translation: CASSQKPRGGATEAFF.

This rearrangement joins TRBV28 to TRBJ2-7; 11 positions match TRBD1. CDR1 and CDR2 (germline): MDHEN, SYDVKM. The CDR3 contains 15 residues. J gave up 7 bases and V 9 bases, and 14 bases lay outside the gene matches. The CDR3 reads CASKTGTGGVSEQYF. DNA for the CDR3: TGTGCCAGTAAAACCGGGACAGGGGGTGTAAGTGAGCAGTACTTC.

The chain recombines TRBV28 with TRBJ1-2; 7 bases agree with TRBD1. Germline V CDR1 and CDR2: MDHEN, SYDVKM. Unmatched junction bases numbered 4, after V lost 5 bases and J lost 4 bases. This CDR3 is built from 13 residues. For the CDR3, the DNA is TGTGCCAGCAGTCTTGACAGGGCCTATGGCTACACCTTC. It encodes CASSLDRAYGYTF.

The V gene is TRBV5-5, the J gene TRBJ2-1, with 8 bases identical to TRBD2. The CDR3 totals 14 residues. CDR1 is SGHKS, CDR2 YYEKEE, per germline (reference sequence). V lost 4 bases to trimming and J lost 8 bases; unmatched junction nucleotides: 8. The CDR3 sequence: CASSPGLGGDEQFF. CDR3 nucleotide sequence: TGTGCCAGCAGCCCGGGACTCGGGGGGGATGAGCAGTTCTTC.

The CDR3 DNA is TGTGCCAGCAGTTTCGTAGCTCTGACCTCGAATTCACCCCTCCACTTT. Translation gives CASSFVALTSNSPLHF. The chain recombines TRBV27 with TRBJ1-6; D not resolved. Germline V lookup: CDR1 MNHEY, CDR2 SMNVEV (reference sequence). CDR3 length: 16 amino acids. Trimming removed 3 bases from V and 7 bases from J, with 16 bases in between.

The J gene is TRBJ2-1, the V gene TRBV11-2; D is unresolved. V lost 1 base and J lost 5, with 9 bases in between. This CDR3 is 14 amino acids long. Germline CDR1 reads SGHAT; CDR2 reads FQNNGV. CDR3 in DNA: TGTGCCAGCAGCTTAGGAACAGTCAACAATGAGCAGTTCTTC. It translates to CASSLGTVNNEQFF.

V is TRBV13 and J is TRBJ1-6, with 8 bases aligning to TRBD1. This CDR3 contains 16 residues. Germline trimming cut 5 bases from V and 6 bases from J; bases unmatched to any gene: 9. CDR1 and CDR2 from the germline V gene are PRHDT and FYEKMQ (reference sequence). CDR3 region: CASSPRQGTRNSPLHF. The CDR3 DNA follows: TGTGCCAGCAGCCCCCGACAGGGGACGCGTAATTCACCCCTCCACTTT.